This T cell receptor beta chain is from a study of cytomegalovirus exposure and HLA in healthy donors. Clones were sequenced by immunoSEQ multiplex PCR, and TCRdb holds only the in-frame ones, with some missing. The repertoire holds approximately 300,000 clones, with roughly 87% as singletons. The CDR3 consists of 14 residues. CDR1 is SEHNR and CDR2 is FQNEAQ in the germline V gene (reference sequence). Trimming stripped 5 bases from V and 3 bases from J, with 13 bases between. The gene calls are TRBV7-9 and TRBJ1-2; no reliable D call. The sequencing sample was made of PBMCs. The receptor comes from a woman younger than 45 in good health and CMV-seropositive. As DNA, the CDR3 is TGTGCCAGCAGCCTATATCCACATTACTATGGCTACACCTTC. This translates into CASSLYPHYYGYTF.